Listed here are 13 T cell receptor beta chains from one sample, sequenced in a study of blood T cells in healthy people across ages. A second PCR, run for roughly 6 to 11 cycles, used a sample-barcoded 5' primer plus a J-beta primer mix. TCRdb analysed the 5' RACE reads with MiXCR anew, one entry per CDR3 protein. The sample shows about 1.8 million distinct CDR3 sequences, about 50% of them seen only once. The specimen sequenced was blood. These receptor sequences come from a woman aged 40 to 50 in good health.

This clonotype was observed a handful of times. This chain links TRBV4-1 with TRBJ2-5; D unclear. There are 16 residues in the CDR3. Germline V gene sequence: CDR1 MGHRA, CDR2 YSYEKL. The ends were cut back, 0 bases at V and 1 base at J, with 12 bases in the middle. The DNA of the CDR3 is TGCGCCAGCAGCCAAGATCGTTGGGGATCCCAAGAGACCCAGTACTTC. It encodes CASSQDRWGSQETQYF.

There are a few counts of this clonotype. CDR3 region: CASSRTGGGQYF. DNA of the CDR3: TGTGCCAGCAGCCGGACTGGAGGGGGGCAGTACTTC. J is TRBJ2-7 and V is TRBV7-2; TRBD1 or TRBD2 may be the D gene (6 bases each). The V gene's germline CDR1 is SGHTA and CDR2 FQGNSA. Trimming removed 5 bases at V and 9 bases at J, with 14 bases between. This CDR3 comprises 12 residues.

The chain couples TRBV7-9 to TRBJ2-1, with TRBD1 as a possible D gene (6 bases). From germline, CDR1 is SEHNR and CDR2 FQNEAQ (reference sequence). V was shortened by 5 bases and J by 6 bases, with 14 bases between the two germline ends. The CDR3 totals 14 residues. As DNA, the CDR3 is TGTGCCAGCAGCCGCGGACAGCCAGCCAATGAGCAGTTCTTC. Translating gives CASSRGQPANEQFF.

The sample holds a few counts of this clonotype. The genes are TRBV9 and TRBJ2-1, with 9 bases lining up with TRBD1. CDR1 is SGDLS, CDR2 YYNGEE, per germline. The V gene end was trimmed by 4 bases and the J gene end by 2 bases; junction bases not matched to a gene: 13. This CDR3 is 18 amino acids long. CDR3 protein: CASSPTGQGILTYNEQFF. The CDR3 DNA sequence: TGTGCCAGCAGCCCAACGGGACAGGGTATCCTAACCTACAATGAGCAGTTCTTC.

There are a few counts of this clonotype. The chain carries TRBV27 and TRBJ1-2; TRBD1 matches 8 bases. Trimming at V came to 0 bases and at J to 6 bases, leaving 6 bases not matched to a gene. This CDR3 comprises 15 residues. The germline V gene encodes CDR1 MNHEY and CDR2 SMNVEV (reference sequence). The CDR3 DNA reads as TGTGCCAGCAGTTTATCGATGGCAGGGGGCGATGGCTACACCTTC. Its translation is CASSLSMAGGDGYTF.

This chain uses TRBV27 with TRBJ1-1; weak D call: TRBD1 (5 bases). CDR3 length: 16 residues. CDR1 is MNHEY, CDR2 SMNVEV, per germline (reference sequence). V was pared by 0 bases and J by 1 base, with 12 bases between. The CDR3, as DNA: TGTGCCAGCAGTTTATCGGGGGGAATAGGGAACACTGAAGCTTTCTTT. Translated, it gives CASSLSGGIGNTEAFF.

The chain joins TRBV4-2 to TRBJ1-2; 9 nucleotides agree with TRBD1. Germline V gene lookup returns CDR1 LGHNA and CDR2 YNFKEQ. The CDR3 consists of 14 residues. V was clipped by 0 bases and J by 8 bases; unmatched bases: 4. CDR3 bases: TGTGCCAGCAGCCAAGAACAGGGGGCGAAAGGCTACACCTTC. Translation: CASSQEQGAKGYTF.

This chain uses TRBV2 with TRBJ2-1, with D tentatively TRBD2 (7 bases). In germline, CDR1 is SNHLY, CDR2 FYNNEI. The V and J ends lost 5 bases and 6 bases respectively, with 14 bases between them. The CDR3 length is 14 residues. CDR3 in DNA: TGTGCCAGCAGTATGGCGGGGGCGACCAATGAGCAGTTCTTC. Protein product: CASSMAGATNEQFF.

The J gene is TRBJ2-7, the V gene TRBV4-1; no clear D gene. This CDR3 is 12 amino acids long. In germline, CDR1 is MGHRA, CDR2 YSYEKL. V shed 4 bases and J shed 7 bases, with 11 bases lying between them. CDR3 DNA sequence: TGCGCCAGCAGCCTTGATGACAATGAGCAGTACTTC. Its protein product is CASSLDDNEQYF.

The chain combines TRBV6-4 with TRBJ2-1; TRBD2 matches at 8 bases. Looked up from germline, CDR1 is MRHNA and CDR2 is SNTAGT. Trimming took 3 bases from V and 9 from J; bases not matched to a gene: 22. CDR3 length: 19 amino acids. The CDR3 region is CASSEGPGLASVRRAEQFF. DNA for the CDR3: TGTGCCAGCAGTGAGGGTCCCGGACTAGCATCGGTTAGGCGGGCTGAGCAGTTCTTC.

This clonotype showed up just a few times. The chain is built from TRBV6-5 and TRBJ2-1, with D perhaps matching TRBD2 (6 bases). The V end was cut by 2 bases, the J end by 10 bases, with 12 bases between. CDR1 and CDR2 from the germline V gene are MNHEY and SVGAGI. The CDR3 length is 13 residues. In DNA form, the CDR3 reads TGTGCCAGCAGTTACGGAGGGGTAGCGGAGCAGTTCTTC. Translation: CASSYGGVAEQFF.

The rearrangement links TRBV7-2 to TRBJ2-1; D is perhaps TRBD2 (5 bases). Germline V gene lookup returns CDR1 SGHTA and CDR2 FQGNSA. V shed 6 bases and J shed 3 bases, with 24 bases lying between them. The CDR3 totals 18 residues. The CDR3 is CASRTTRLPRGSYNEQFF. Written as DNA, the CDR3 is TGTGCCAGCAGAACCACTAGGCTCCCACGGGGAAGCTACAATGAGCAGTTCTTC.

The chain's CDR3 is CSASTGGGVMNEQFF. The CDR3 nucleotides are TGCAGTGCTAGCACGGGCGGGGGAGTGATGAATGAGCAGTTCTTC. This sequence joins TRBV20-1 and TRBJ2-1; 7 bases line up with TRBD2. Germline V gene sequence: CDR1 DFQATT, CDR2 SNEGSKA (reference sequence). The ends lost 3 bases at V and 7 bases at J; junction bases unmatched: 12. The CDR3 length is 15 residues.